A selection of T cell receptor beta chains follows, all from one sample in a study of T-cell reconstitution after alpha-beta-depleted transplantation in children. One entry per CDR3 protein results from TCRdb running MiXCR on the PCR reads. The sample consists of 350,000 to 400,000 distinct CDR3 sequences, approximately 12% of them appearing once. This sample comprised PBMCs, obtained from the stem cell graft. These receptor sequences come from a human donor who donated a stem cell graft to a child with Fanconi anemia. CDR3s include the opening cysteine and the closing phenylalanine or tryptophan. The D gene is left open where the match is weak. Not all rows give a size; the values are once, few, many and, for expanded clones, a class.

size,J,length,V,D,CDR3,DNA
few,TRBJ1-1,13,TRBV11-2,NA,CASSLQRRIKAFF,TGTGCCAGCAGCCTACAACGTCGGATCAAAGCTTTCTTT
NA,TRBJ2-5,15,TRBV28,NA,CASSETEEWVETQYF,TGTGCCAGCAGTGAGACAGAGGAATGGGTAGAGACCCAGTACTTC
many,TRBJ2-3,15,TRBV12-3/TRBV12-4,NA,CASSFGSGLTDTQYF,TGTGCCAGCAGTTTTGGGTCAGGACTCACAGATACGCAGTATTTT
many,TRBJ1-2,14,TRBV29-1,NA,CSVEGGLEDHGYTF,TGCAGCGTCGAGGGGGGCTTGGAGGACCATGGCTACACCTTC
NA,TRBJ1-5,16,TRBV28,TRBD1,CASSLWAGGEYQPQHF,TGTGCCAGCAGTTTATGGGCAGGGGGAGAGTATCAGCCCCAGCATTTT
NA,TRBJ1-1,12,TRBV27,NA,CATGKRFGEAFF,TGTGCCACCGGAAAGAGGTTTGGTGAAGCTTTCTTT
NA,TRBJ2-5,14,TRBV29-1,TRBD1,CSVNPDRGRETQYF,TGCAGCGTAAACCCGGACAGGGGGCGAGAGACCCAGTACTTC
few,TRBJ1-5,13,TRBV7-9,NA,CASSSGTHQPQHF,TGTGCCAGCAGCTCAGGGACCCATCAGCCCCAGCATTTT
few,TRBJ2-1,15,TRBV7-8,TRBD2,CASRRTSGIHNEQFF,TGTGCCAGCAGACGGACTAGCGGGATCCACAATGAGCAGTTCTTC
few,TRBJ1-1,13,TRBV20-1,NA,CSAKGPMNTEAFF,TGCAGTGCTAAGGGGCCAATGAACACTGAAGCTTTCTTT
many,TRBJ2-7,14,TRBV7-2,NA,CASSSGPGSYEQYF,TGTGCCAGCAGTTCTGGGCCCGGCTCCTACGAGCAGTACTTC
many,TRBJ2-1,17,TRBV20-1,TRBD2,CSARDSGGDFSYNEQFF,TGCAGTGCTAGAGATAGCGGGGGTGATTTCTCCTACAATGAGCAGTTCTTC
few,TRBJ2-3,16,TRBV7-9,NA,CASKNRRGISTDTQYF,TGTGCCAGCAAGAATAGGAGGGGGATCAGCACAGATACGCAGTATTTT
few,TRBJ2-1,14,TRBV20-1,NA,CSARWQGLGNEQFF,TGCAGTGCTAGGTGGCAGGGTCTCGGAAATGAGCAGTTCTTC
once,TRBJ2-1,15,TRBV2,NA,CASSDSRDQYNEQFF,TGTGCCAGCAGTGACTCCCGGGACCAATACAATGAGCAGTTCTTC
many,TRBJ1-4,15,TRBV28,NA,CASSGATTTNEKLFF,TGTGCCAGCAGTGGCGCAACTACAACTAATGAAAAACTGTTTTTT
many,TRBJ2-2,14,TRBV20-1,NA,CSARDQWQTGELFF,TGCAGTGCTAGAGATCAGTGGCAAACCGGGGAGCTGTTTTTT
few,TRBJ1-1,15,TRBV24-1,TRBD1,CATSDPRTGGAEAFF,TGTGCCACCAGTGACCCACGGACAGGGGGGGCTGAAGCTTTCTTT
few,TRBJ2-1,12,TRBV10-3,NA,CAIAGQSNEQFF,TGTGCCATCGCAGGACAGAGTAATGAGCAGTTCTTC
NA,TRBJ2-7,14,TRBV6-5,TRBD1,CASSFRQGASEQYF,TGTGCCAGCAGTTTTCGCCAGGGGGCCTCCGAGCAGTACTTC
few,TRBJ2-1,13,TRBV29-1,TRBD2,CSVALAGDNEQFF,TGCAGCGTTGCACTAGCGGGAGACAATGAGCAGTTCTTC
NA,TRBJ2-2,14,TRBV2,TRBD2,CASTLAGAAGELFF,TGTGCCAGCACCTTAGCGGGGGCCGCCGGGGAGCTGTTTTTT
NA,TRBJ1-1,14,TRBV28,TRBD1,CASVLTGSNTEAFF,TGTGCCAGCGTACTGACAGGGTCCAACACTGAAGCTTTCTTT
many,TRBJ2-5,14,TRBV5-1,NA,CASSLAGGGETQYF,TGCGCCAGCAGCTTGGCCGGGGGCGGGGAGACCCAGTACTTC
few,TRBJ2-1,15,TRBV5-1,TRBD1,CASSPDRTLYNEQFF,TGCGCCAGCAGCCCGGACAGGACCCTATACAATGAGCAGTTCTTC
NA,TRBJ2-1,15,TRBV9,NA,CASSPPRGLGVEQFF,TGTGCCAGCAGCCCCCCCCGGGGGCTGGGAGTTGAGCAGTTCTTC
NA,TRBJ2-1,19,TRBV4-3,TRBD2,CASSQAQYPSGGAVNEQFF,TGCGCCAGCAGCCAGGCCCAATACCCTAGCGGGGGGGCTGTAAATGAGCAGTTCTTC
once,TRBJ2-3,15,TRBV5-1,TRBD2,CASSPTAGDTDTQYF,TGCGCCAGCAGCCCTACGGCGGGGGACACAGATACGCAGTATTTT
many,TRBJ1-5,15,TRBV7-2,NA,CASSLTATDYQPQHF,TGTGCCAGCAGCTTAACAGCGACTGACTATCAGCCCCAGCATTTT
few,TRBJ1-5,13,TRBV27,TRBD1,CASSFGTGGPQHF,TGTGCCAGCAGTTTCGGGACAGGGGGGCCCCAGCATTTT
NA,TRBJ1-2,12,TRBV29-1,NA,CSVAGGNYGYTF,TGCAGCGTTGCTGGGGGTAACTATGGCTACACCTTC
NA,TRBJ2-7,14,TRBV27,NA,CASSSAGHQNEQYF,TGTGCCAGCAGTTCGGCAGGGCATCAGAACGAGCAGTACTTC
NA,TRBJ2-7,15,TRBV4-3,NA,CASSQDLGVSYEQYF,TGCGCCAGCAGCCAAGATCTGGGGGTCTCCTACGAGCAGTACTTC
few,TRBJ2-5,15,TRBV3-1,TRBD2,CASSRSKTSLETQYF,TGTGCCAGCAGCCGTAGTAAGACTAGCCTAGAGACCCAGTACTTC
NA,TRBJ2-5,16,TRBV6-5,TRBD1,CASSYAPGGAGETQYF,TGTGCCAGCAGTTACGCCCCAGGGGGCGCGGGGGAGACCCAGTACTTC
NA,TRBJ1-1,13,TRBV28,NA,CASSLLTDTEAFF,TGTGCCAGCAGTTTACTGACAGACACTGAAGCTTTCTTT
few,TRBJ2-5,16,TRBV11-2,TRBD2,CASSFELAGGEETQYF,TGTGCCAGCAGCTTCGAACTAGCGGGGGGGGAAGAGACCCAGTACTTC
many,TRBJ2-7,14,TRBV27,TRBD1,CASRPGTGDYEQYF,TGTGCCAGCAGACCCGGGACAGGGGACTACGAGCAGTACTTC
few,TRBJ1-2,13,TRBV12-3/TRBV12-4,NA,CASSLFYRAGYTF,TGTGCCAGCAGTTTATTCTACAGGGCTGGCTACACCTTC
NA,TRBJ1-1,11,TRBV2,NA,CASSGGGEAFF,TGTGCCAGCAGTGGGGGGGGTGAAGCTTTCTTT
NA,TRBJ1-5,15,TRBV20-1,NA,CSASKDTGGHQPQHF,TGCAGTGCTAGTAAAGACACGGGGGGCCATCAGCCCCAGCATTTT
NA,TRBJ1-5,14,TRBV6-5,TRBD1,CASTPDRGNQPQHF,TGTGCCAGCACCCCCGACAGGGGCAATCAGCCCCAGCATTTT
NA,TRBJ1-1,15,TRBV18,NA,CASSPGRQLNTEAFF,TGTGCCAGCTCACCAGGGAGACAACTGAACACTGAAGCTTTCTTT
NA,TRBJ2-1,15,TRBV20-1,NA,CSARDAQGSGDEQFF,TGCAGTGCTAGAGATGCCCAGGGTAGCGGAGATGAGCAGTTCTTC
NA,TRBJ2-5,14,TRBV29-1,NA,CSVGGVEVQETQYF,TGCAGCGTTGGGGGCGTGGAGGTCCAAGAGACCCAGTACTTC
NA,TRBJ2-2,15,TRBV7-3,NA,CASSLGPQTTGELFF,TGTGCCAGCAGCTTAGGTCCGCAGACCACCGGGGAGCTGTTTTTT
NA,TRBJ2-5,12,TRBV5-8,NA,CASSGWEETQYF,TGTGCCAGCAGCGGATGGGAAGAGACCCAGTACTTC
once,TRBJ1-1,12,TRBV18,NA,CASSPQGREAFF,TGTGCCAGCTCACCGCAGGGCCGGGAAGCTTTCTTT
few,TRBJ2-6,14,TRBV28,NA,CASTLGAGANVLTF,TGTGCCAGCACCTTAGGGGCTGGGGCCAACGTCCTGACTTTC
many,TRBJ2-3,18,TRBV5-1,TRBD2,CASSLEGTSGSQADTQYF,TGCGCCAGCAGCTTGGAAGGGACTAGCGGGTCACAAGCAGATACGCAGTATTTT
NA,TRBJ2-5,16,TRBV28,NA,CASSLSFGGGQETQYF,TGTGCCAGCAGTTTGAGTTTTGGAGGGGGCCAAGAGACCCAGTACTTC
few,TRBJ1-4,13,TRBV12-3/TRBV12-4,NA,CASRKGANEKLFF,TGTGCCAGCAGGAAGGGCGCGAATGAAAAACTGTTTTTT